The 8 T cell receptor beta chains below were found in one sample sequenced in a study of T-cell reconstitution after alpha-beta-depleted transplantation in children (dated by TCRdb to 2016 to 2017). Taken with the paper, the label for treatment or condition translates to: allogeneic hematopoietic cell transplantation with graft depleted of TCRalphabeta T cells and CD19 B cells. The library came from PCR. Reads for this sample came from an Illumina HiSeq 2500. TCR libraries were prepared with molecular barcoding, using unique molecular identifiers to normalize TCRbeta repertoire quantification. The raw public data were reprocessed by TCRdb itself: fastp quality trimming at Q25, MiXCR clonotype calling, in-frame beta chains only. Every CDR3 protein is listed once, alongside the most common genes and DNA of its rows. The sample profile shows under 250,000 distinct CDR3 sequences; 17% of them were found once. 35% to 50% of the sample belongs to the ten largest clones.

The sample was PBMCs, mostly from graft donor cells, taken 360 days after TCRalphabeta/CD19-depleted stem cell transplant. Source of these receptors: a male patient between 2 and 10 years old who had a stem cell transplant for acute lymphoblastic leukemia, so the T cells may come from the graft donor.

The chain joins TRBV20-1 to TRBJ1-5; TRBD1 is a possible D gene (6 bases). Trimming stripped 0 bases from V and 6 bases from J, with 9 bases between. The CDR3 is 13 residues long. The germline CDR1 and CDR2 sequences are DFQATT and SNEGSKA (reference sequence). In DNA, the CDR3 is TGCAGTGCTAGAGATCGGGGGCTTCAGCCCCAGCATTTT. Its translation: CSARDRGLQPQHF.

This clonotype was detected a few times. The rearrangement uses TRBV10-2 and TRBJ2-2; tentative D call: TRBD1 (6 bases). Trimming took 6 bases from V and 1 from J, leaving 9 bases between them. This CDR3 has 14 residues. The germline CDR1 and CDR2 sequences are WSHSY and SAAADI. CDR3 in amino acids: CASSTRGNTGELFF. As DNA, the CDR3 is TGCGCCAGCAGCACCAGGGGGAACACCGGGGAGCTGTTTTTT.

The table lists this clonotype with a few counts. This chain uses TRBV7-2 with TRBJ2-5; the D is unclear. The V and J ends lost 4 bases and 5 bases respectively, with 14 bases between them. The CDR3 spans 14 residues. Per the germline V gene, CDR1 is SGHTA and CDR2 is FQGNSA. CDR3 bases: TGTGCCAGCAGCTCCACGGCCATGATCGAGACCCAGTACTTC. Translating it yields CASSSTAMIETQYF.

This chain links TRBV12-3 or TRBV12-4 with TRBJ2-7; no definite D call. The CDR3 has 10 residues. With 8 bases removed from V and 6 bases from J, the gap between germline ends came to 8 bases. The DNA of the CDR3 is TGTGCCAGCGGAAACACCGAGCAGTACTTC. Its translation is CASGNTEQYF.

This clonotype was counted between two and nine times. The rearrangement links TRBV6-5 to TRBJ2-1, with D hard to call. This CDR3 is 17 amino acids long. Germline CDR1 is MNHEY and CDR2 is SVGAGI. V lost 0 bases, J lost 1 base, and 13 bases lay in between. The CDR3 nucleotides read TGTGCCAGCAGTTACTCGCTGCCTTTTGGGTCCTACAATGAGCAGTTCTTC. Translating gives CASSYSLPFGSYNEQFF.

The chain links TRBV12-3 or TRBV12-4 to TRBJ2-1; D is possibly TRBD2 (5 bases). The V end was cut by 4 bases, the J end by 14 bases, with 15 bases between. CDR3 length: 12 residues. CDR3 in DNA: TGTGCCAGCAGTTCCGGTAGAGGGCTGGAGTTCTTC. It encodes CASSSGRGLEFF.

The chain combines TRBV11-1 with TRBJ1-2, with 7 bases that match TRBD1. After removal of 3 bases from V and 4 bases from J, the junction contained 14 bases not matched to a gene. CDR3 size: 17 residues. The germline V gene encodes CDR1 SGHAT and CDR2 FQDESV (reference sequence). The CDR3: CASSFAVRDRASYGYTF. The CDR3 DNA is TGTGCCAGCAGCTTTGCAGTCCGGGACAGAGCCTCCTATGGCTACACCTTC. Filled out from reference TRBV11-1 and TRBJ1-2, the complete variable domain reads EAEVAQSPRYKITEKSQAVAFWCDPISGHATLYWYRQILGQGPELLVQFQDESVVDDSQLPKDRFSAERLKGVDSTLKIQPAELGDSAMYLCASSFAVRDRASYGYTFGSGTRLTVV.

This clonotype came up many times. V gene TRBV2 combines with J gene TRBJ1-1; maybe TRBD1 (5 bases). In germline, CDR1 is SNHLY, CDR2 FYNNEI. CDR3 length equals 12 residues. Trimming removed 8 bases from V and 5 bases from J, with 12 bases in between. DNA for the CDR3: TGTGCCAGCGGAGTGAGGGGAACTGAAGCTTTCTTT. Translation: CASGVRGTEAFF.